These T cell receptor beta chains were read from a single sample in a study of beta chain features in type 1 diabetes. Sequenced by immunoSEQ multiplex PCR; TCRdb stores in-frame clones only, minus some. Found here are roughly 400,000 clones, over 13% of them singletons; the top ten hold approximately 0.019%. Sequencing used naive CD4+ T cells from blood. These receptors all stem from a woman aged 18 to 35 in good health. Both conserved end residues are part of each CDR3. A D gene is named only where the DNA matches it firmly. Clone size is shown for a subset of rows, as once, few, many or a class of expanded clone.

TRBJ1-1 | NA | TRBV5-1 | NA | CASSPTVQGMNTEAFF | TGCGCCAGCAGCCCTACAGTACAGGGTATGAACACTGAAGCTTTCTTT
TRBJ2-6 | NA | TRBV5-1 | few | CASNPEVSGANVLTF | TGCGCCAGCAACCCCGAGGTCTCTGGGGCCAACGTCCTGACTTTC
TRBJ2-7 | TRBD1 | TRBV30 | few | CAWRGGQGYEQYF | TGTGCCTGGAGGGGCGGACAGGGGTACGAGCAGTACTTC
TRBJ2-5 | NA | TRBV23-1 | few | CASRQGTGETQYF | TGCGCCAGCAGACAGGGTACGGGAGAGACCCAGTACTTC
TRBJ2-7 | NA | TRBV29-1 | NA | CSVGWQEGNEQYF | TGCAGCGTTGGGTGGCAGGAGGGCAACGAGCAGTACTTC
TRBJ2-6 | NA | TRBV5-1 | few | CASSSQGQGANVLTF | TGCGCCAGCAGCTCACAGGGTCAAGGGGCCAACGTCCTGACTTTC
TRBJ1-1 | NA | TRBV5-1 | NA | CASSFQVNTEAFF | TGCGCCAGCAGCTTCCAGGTGAACACTGAAGCTTTCTTT
TRBJ2-1 | NA | TRBV28 | few | CASSLTLQGEQFF | TGTGCCAGCAGTTTAACCCTCCAGGGTGAGCAGTTCTTC
TRBJ2-7 | NA | TRBV10-3 | NA | CAISEYGGQTYEQYF | TGTGCCATCAGTGAGTACGGCGGCCAGACCTACGAGCAGTACTTC
TRBJ2-3 | TRBD2 | TRBV6-1 | few | CASSDRLAGTTDTQYF | TGTGCCAGCAGTGACAGGCTAGCGGGAACCACAGATACGCAGTATTTT
TRBJ1-4 | TRBD1 | TRBV7-9 | NA | CASSRGQGHWEKLFF | TGTGCCAGCAGCCGGGGACAGGGGCATTGGGAAAAACTGTTTTTT
TRBJ2-1 | TRBD1 | TRBV15 | NA | CATSRGQRGRYNEQFF | TGTGCCACCAGCAGGGGACAGCGTGGCCGATACAATGAGCAGTTCTTC
TRBJ1-2 | NA | TRBV2 | few | CASSEQGGTYGYTF | TGTGCCAGCAGTGAACAAGGAGGGACTTATGGCTACACCTTC
TRBJ2-5 | NA | TRBV29-1 | few | CSVGLTGSQETQYF | TGCAGCGTGGGACTGACAGGGTCCCAAGAGACCCAGTACTTC
TRBJ1-1 | NA | TRBV6-4 | NA | CASSYSNTEAFF | TGTGCCAGCAGCTACAGCAACACTGAAGCTTTCTTT
TRBJ2-7 | NA | TRBV21-1 | once | CASSRLPGYYEQYF | TGTGCCAGCAGCAGACTACCAGGCTACTACGAGCAGTACTTC
TRBJ2-5 | NA | TRBV18 | NA | CASSPGAAQETQYF | TGTGCCAGCTCACCAGGGGCAGCCCAAGAGACCCAGTACTTC
TRBJ2-1 | TRBD2 | TRBV30 | few | CAWSPYRASGRSYNEQFF | TGTGCCTGGAGTCCCTACAGGGCTAGCGGGAGATCCTACAATGAGCAGTTCTTC
TRBJ1-2 | NA | TRBV27 | NA | CASSLSSTGDYGYTF | TGTGCCAGCAGTTTATCCTCCACAGGAGACTATGGCTACACCTTC
TRBJ2-3 | NA | TRBV7-2 | NA | CASSPPGRGTDTQYF | TGTGCCAGCAGCCCCCCGGGTCGGGGCACAGATACGCAGTATTTT
TRBJ2-5 | NA | TRBV28 | NA | CASSSTGLGFQETQYF | TGTGCCAGCAGTTCGACGGGACTTGGGTTCCAAGAGACCCAGTACTTC
TRBJ2-7 | NA | TRBV29-1 | NA | CSVEALRSPVKIEQYF | TGCAGCGTTGAAGCACTCAGGTCCCCGGTGAAGATCGAGCAGTACTTC
TRBJ2-7 | TRBD2 | TRBV18 | few | CASSPLAGGPREQYF | TGTGCCAGCTCACCTCTAGCGGGAGGGCCGAGGGAGCAGTACTTC
TRBJ2-5 | TRBD2 | TRBV29-1 | few | CSVEVLAGGTQYF | TGCAGCGTTGAAGTGCTAGCGGGCGGGACCCAGTACTTC
TRBJ1-4 | NA | TRBV28 | NA | CASSPRQEEEKLFF | TGTGCCAGCAGTCCAAGACAGGAGGAGGAAAAACTGTTTTTT
TRBJ2-1 | NA | TRBV9 | NA | CASSVSGTYNEQFF | TGTGCCAGCAGCGTTAGCGGCACCTACAATGAGCAGTTCTTC
TRBJ2-1 | TRBD2 | TRBV9 | NA | CASSAPGLAANNEQFF | TGTGCCAGCAGCGCCCCGGGACTAGCGGCAAACAATGAGCAGTTCTTC
TRBJ1-5 | TRBD1 | TRBV28 | NA | CASSLGQGDQPQHF | TGTGCCAGCAGTTTGGGGCAGGGGGATCAGCCCCAGCATTTT
TRBJ2-1 | TRBD2 | TRBV5-1 | few | CASKEASGYHNEQFF | TGCGCCAGCAAAGAGGCTAGCGGGTACCACAATGAGCAGTTCTTC
TRBJ2-7 | NA | TRBV28 | few | CASTRTREQYF | TGTGCCAGCACCCGGACACGCGAGCAGTACTTC
TRBJ1-5 | TRBD1 | TRBV28 | NA | CASTRDSQGQPQHF | TGTGCCAGCACCCGGGACAGCCAGGGGCAGCCCCAGCATTTT
TRBJ2-3 | NA | TRBV29-1 | few | CSVPRAGASTDTQYF | TGCAGCGTGCCCAGGGCGGGGGCTAGCACAGATACGCAGTATTTT
TRBJ2-5 | NA | TRBV5-1 | few | CASSQQDQETQYF | TGCGCCAGCAGCCAACAAGACCAAGAGACCCAGTACTTC
TRBJ1-4 | TRBD1 | TRBV27 | few | CAIARGLGEKLFF | TGTGCCATCGCAAGGGGGCTCGGGGAAAAACTGTTTTTT
TRBJ2-3 | NA | TRBV18 | NA | CASSRRQETDTQYF | TGTGCCAGCTCACGAAGACAGGAGACAGATACGCAGTATTTT
TRBJ2-1 | TRBD2 | TRBV9 | few | CASSALAGPYNEQFF | TGTGCCAGCAGCGCCTTAGCGGGACCCTACAATGAGCAGTTCTTC
TRBJ2-7 | NA | TRBV28 | NA | CASSLGTSYEQYF | TGTGCCAGCAGTTTGGGCACCTCCTACGAGCAGTACTTC
TRBJ1-5 | NA | TRBV19 | NA | CATTKRGGERGPQHF | TGTGCCACCACTAAAAGAGGTGGGGAGCGGGGGCCCCAGCATTTT
TRBJ2-2 | TRBD1 | TRBV15 | few | CATSNRGSSDTGELFF | TGTGCCACCAGCAACAGGGGTTCCTCGGACACCGGGGAGCTGTTTTTT
TRBJ1-5 | TRBD1 | TRBV30 | few | CAFLLLTGGVRNQPQHF | TGTGCCTTTCTCCTCCTAACAGGGGGCGTAAGGAATCAGCCCCAGCATTTT
TRBJ2-5 | TRBD1 | TRBV29-1 | few | CSVEDDRARETQYF | TGCAGCGTTGAAGATGACAGGGCCCGGGAGACCCAGTACTTC
TRBJ2-1 | NA | TRBV29-1 | NA | CSVDLTQGNEQFF | TGCAGCGTTGATCTGACGCAGGGCAATGAGCAGTTCTTC
TRBJ2-2 | NA | TRBV4-1 | NA | CASSQITRNTGELFF | TGCGCCAGCAGCCAAATCACGAGAAACACCGGGGAGCTGTTTTTT
TRBJ2-7 | TRBD2 | TRBV30 | few | CAWSVLAGSFAEQYF | TGTGCCTGGAGTGTCCTAGCGGGATCTTTCGCCGAGCAGTACTTC
TRBJ2-1 | TRBD2 | TRBV7-9 | NA | CSSGSENEQFF | TGCTCAAGCGGGAGCGAGAATGAGCAGTTCTTC
TRBJ2-5 | NA | TRBV20-1 | NA | CSARRGTQYF | TGCAGTGCCCGTAGGGGGACCCAGTACTTC
TRBJ2-1 | NA | TRBV20-1 | once | CSAKRDEQFF | TGCAGTGCTAAGAGGGATGAGCAGTTCTTC
TRBJ2-3 | NA | TRBV7-3 | few | CASSLAGQFTDTQYF | TGTGCCAGCAGCCTGGCGGGACAGTTCACAGATACGCAGTATTTT
TRBJ2-6 | NA | TRBV23-1 | few | CASSQSVQSSGANVLTF | TGCGCCAGCAGTCAATCCGTACAGAGCTCTGGGGCCAACGTCCTGACTTTC
TRBJ2-7 | TRBD2 | TRBV29-1 | NA | CSVGTSEEQYF | TGCAGCGTAGGGACTAGTGAGGAGCAGTACTTC
TRBJ2-7 | TRBD2 | TRBV29-1 | few | CSVDGLAGGSSYEQYF | TGCAGCGTTGATGGACTAGCGGGAGGTTCCTCCTACGAGCAGTACTTC
TRBJ2-1 | TRBD2 | TRBV29-1 | NA | CSVEASGILSYNEQFF | TGCAGCGTTGAGGCTAGCGGAATCCTCTCCTACAATGAGCAGTTCTTC
TRBJ2-1 | TRBD1 | TRBV30 | NA | CAWTRTGAPFF | TGTGCCTGGACTCGGACAGGGGCCCCGTTCTTC
TRBJ2-7 | NA | TRBV28 | NA | CASSLGGNPYEQYF | TGTGCCAGCAGTCTAGGGGGAAACCCCTACGAGCAGTACTTC